The TCR beta chain under discussion was sequenced for a study of blood T cell repertoires in COVID-19. Study-wide background: PBMCs, B-cell-depleted T cells, or T cells provided the cDNA or gDNA that made up the material.

Original methodology: Amplification of reference gene primers was used by the study to estimate nucleated cell counts. Sequenced by immunoSEQ multiplex PCR; TCRdb stores in-frame clones only, minus some. V and J calls and clone size follow that table, whereas D and trimming were derived from the DNA. The table has about 410,000 clones, about nine tenths seen once; the top ten hold around 1.5%. This CDR3 contains 14 residues. Trimming stripped 5 bases from V and 6 bases from J, with 14 bases between. Germline assignment: CDR1 SGHTA and CDR2 FQGNSA. The sample comprised peripheral blood. The chain recombines TRBV7-2 with TRBJ1-5; unclear D gene. This TCR came from a woman in her thirties or forties with COVID-19, enrolled during active disease. Written as DNA, the CDR3 is TGTGCCAGCAGCCAGATGGGGAGCGGTCAGCCCCAGCATTTT. Translated, it gives CASSQMGSGQPQHF. Looking up the rest from reference TRBV7-2 and TRBJ1-5 gives the full variable domain: GAGVSQSPSNKVTEKGKDVELRCDPISGHTALYWYRQSLGQGLEFLIYFQGNSAPDKSGLPSDRFSAERTGGSVSTLTIQRTQQEDSAVYLCASSQMGSGQPQHFGDGTRLSIL.